A selection of T cell receptor beta chains follows, all from one sample in a study of shared clonotypes between healthy human individuals. Sequenced by immunoSEQ multiplex PCR; TCRdb stores in-frame clones only, minus some. Here the sample spans millions of clones, approximately 94% being singletons. The sequenced sample consisted of naive CD4+ T cells sorted from blood. The receptors stem from a man aged 18 to 30 in good health. Each CDR3 is given with its conserved first and last residue. The D gene is left open where the match is weak.

.	TRBV29-1	TRBJ1-1	CSVSLTLNTEAFF	TGCAGCGTTTCCCTGACCCTGAACACTGAAGCTTTCTTT
.	TRBV9	TRBJ2-7	CASSVGTGFSYEQYF	TGTGCCAGCAGCGTAGGTACAGGGTTTTCCTACGAGCAGTACTTC
TRBD1	TRBV18	TRBJ1-5	CASSRGRDRGDNQPQHF	TGTGCCAGCTCCCGGGGTCGGGACAGGGGGGACAATCAGCCCCAGCATTTT
TRBD1	TRBV5-1	TRBJ2-7	CASSLAGTGSYEQYF	TGCGCCAGCAGCTTAGCCGGGACAGGGTCCTACGAGCAGTACTTC
.	TRBV11-2	TRBJ2-2	CASSHAGTTTNTGELFF	TGTGCCAGCAGCCATGCCGGGACAACAACGAACACCGGGGAGCTGTTTTTT
TRBD2	TRBV7-9	TRBJ2-2	CASSLGASGANTGELFF	TGTGCCAGCAGCTTAGGGGCTAGCGGGGCGAACACCGGGGAGCTGTTTTTT
.	TRBV6-6	TRBJ2-1	CASSAASVGVQFF	TGTGCCAGCAGCGCAGCCTCTGTAGGCGTGCAGTTCTTC
TRBD1	TRBV6-5	TRBJ1-1	CASSFGKTGSTEAFF	TGTGCCAGCAGTTTCGGGAAGACAGGGAGCACTGAAGCTTTCTTT
TRBD1	TRBV7-2	TRBJ2-3	CASSFTRDRGTDTQYF	TGTGCCAGCAGCTTCACCCGGGACAGGGGAACAGATACGCAGTATTTT
.	TRBV28	TRBJ1-1	CASIHLRNTEAFF	TGTGCCAGCATTCACCTCAGGAACACTGAAGCTTTCTTT
TRBD1	TRBV11-3	TRBJ2-2	CASSLTGGTGGTGELFF	TGTGCCAGCAGCTTAACCGGCGGGACAGGGGGCACCGGGGAGCTGTTTTTT
.	TRBV5-1	TRBJ2-5	CASSLLGQIQETQYF	TGCGCCAGCAGCTTGTTAGGTCAGATCCAAGAGACCCAGTACTTC
.	TRBV7-9	TRBJ2-3	CASSSQGSTDTQYF	TGTGCCAGCAGCTCCCAGGGTAGCACAGATACGCAGTATTTT
.	TRBV27	TRBJ2-7	CASRGRGPYEQYF	TGTGCCAGCAGGGGAAGGGGCCCCTACGAGCAGTACTTC
.	TRBV7-9	TRBJ1-2	CASNSDGYTF	TGTGCCAGCAACTCGGATGGCTACACCTTC
TRBD1	TRBV5-1	TRBJ1-6	CASSRRTGQKNNSPLHF	TGCGCCAGCAGCAGACGGACAGGGCAGAAAAATAATTCACCCCTCCACTTT
.	TRBV19	TRBJ1-1	CASSPQTATTEAFF	TGTGCCAGTAGTCCCCAGACAGCTACTACTGAAGCTTTCTTT